This T cell receptor beta chain was identified during a study of blood T cell repertoires in COVID-19. Overall study context: Spain, Italy and the United States supplied samples that represented acute and convalescent COVID-19. T cells, B-cell-depleted T cells, or PBMCs supplied cDNA or gDNA.

Methods used by the authors: Amplification with reference gene primers provided the estimates of nucleated cell counts. Here immunoSEQ multiplex PCR was the method, and the copy in TCRdb shows in-frame clones only, minus some. V, J and clone size derive from that table, while D and trimming were established from the DNA sequence. The sample consists of roughly 180,000 clones, roughly 79% of them appearing once. CDR1 MDHEN and CDR2 SYDVKM come from the germline V gene. This CDR3 is built from 12 residues. The chain employs TRBV28 and TRBJ2-3; D possibly corresponds to TRBD2 (5 bases). This sequence was found in a man aged 55 to 70 with active or convalescent COVID-19. Sequences were obtained from peripheral blood. CDR3 bases: TGTGCAACGTCGGGGAACACAGATACGCAGTATTTT. The encoded protein is CATSGNTDTQYF.